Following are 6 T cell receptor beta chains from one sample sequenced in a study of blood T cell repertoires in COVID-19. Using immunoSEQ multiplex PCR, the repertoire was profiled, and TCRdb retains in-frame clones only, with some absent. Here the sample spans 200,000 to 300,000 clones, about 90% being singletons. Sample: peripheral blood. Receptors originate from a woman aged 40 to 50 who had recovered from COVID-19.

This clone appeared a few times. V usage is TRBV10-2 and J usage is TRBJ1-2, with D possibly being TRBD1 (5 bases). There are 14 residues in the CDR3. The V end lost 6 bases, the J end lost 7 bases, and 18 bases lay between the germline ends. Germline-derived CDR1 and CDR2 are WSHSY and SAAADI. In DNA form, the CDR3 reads TGCGCCAGCAGACCCCCCGGACAAGGGGTTGGCTACACCTTC. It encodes CASRPPGQGVGYTF.

The CDR3 DNA reads as TGTGCCAGCAGCTTGGTCGGGTTCAACTATGGCTACACCTTC. This codes for CASSLVGFNYGYTF. The chain uses TRBV5-6 and TRBJ1-2; D is unclear. Per the germline V gene, CDR1 is SGHDT and CDR2 is YYEEEE. V was pared by 0 bases and J by 2 bases, with 8 bases between. This CDR3 contains 14 residues.

The CDR3 DNA is TGTGCCAGCAGCCAACCTGGACATCCAACCGGGGAGCTGTTTTTT. Its protein is CASSQPGHPTGELFF. The chain couples TRBV5-4 to TRBJ2-2; possible D gene TRBD1, 5 bases. V lost 4 bases to trimming and J lost 5 bases, with 15 bases between them. This CDR3 is 15 amino acids long. Germline CDR1 reads SGHNT; CDR2 reads YYREEE (reference sequence).

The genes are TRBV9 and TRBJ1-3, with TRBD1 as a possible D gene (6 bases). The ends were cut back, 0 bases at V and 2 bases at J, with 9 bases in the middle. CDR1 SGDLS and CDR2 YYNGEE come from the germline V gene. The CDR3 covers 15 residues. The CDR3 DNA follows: TGTGCCAGCAGCGTAGATCCAGGGGCTGGAAACACCATATATTTT. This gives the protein CASSVDPGAGNTIYF.

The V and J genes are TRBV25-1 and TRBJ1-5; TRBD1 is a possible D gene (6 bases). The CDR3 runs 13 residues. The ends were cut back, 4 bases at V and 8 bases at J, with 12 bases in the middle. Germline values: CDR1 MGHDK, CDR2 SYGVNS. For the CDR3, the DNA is TGTGCCAGCAGTGTTCAGGGGAGGGAGCCCCAGCATTTT. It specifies CASSVQGREPQHF. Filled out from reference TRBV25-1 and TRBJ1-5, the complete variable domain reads EADIYQTPRYLVIGTGKKITLECSQTMGHDKMYWYQQDPGMELHLIHYSYGVNSTEKGDLSSESTVSRIRTEHFPLTLESARPSHTSQYLCASSVQGREPQHFGDGTRLSIL.

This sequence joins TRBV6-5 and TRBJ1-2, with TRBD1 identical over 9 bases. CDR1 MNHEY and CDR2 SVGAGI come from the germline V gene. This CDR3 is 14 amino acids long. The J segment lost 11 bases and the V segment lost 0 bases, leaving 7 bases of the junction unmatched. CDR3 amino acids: CASSYSVGQGGYTF. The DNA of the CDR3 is TGTGCCAGCAGTTACTCGGTGGGACAGGGAGGATACACCTTC.